These 17 T cell receptor beta chains share one sample of origin, sequenced in a study of blood T cell repertoires in COVID-19. The table came from immunoSEQ multiplex PCR; TCRdb's copy has only in-frame clones and leaves some out. In the table there are 200,000 to 250,000 clones, 70% to 90% of which are singletons. The sequencing sample was made of peripheral blood. The receptors shown here come from a woman aged 18 to 35 who had recovered from COVID-19.

The chain is built from TRBV19 and TRBJ1-5; D is unresolved. In germline, CDR1 is LNHDA, CDR2 SQIVND (reference sequence). The CDR3 has 14 amino acids. The germline V and J ends were trimmed by 3 bases and 7 bases, with 13 bases remaining between them. The chain's CDR3 is CASSILLGGQPQHF. CDR3 nucleotides: TGTGCCAGTAGTATTTTATTAGGAGGGCAGCCCCAGCATTTT. The full variable domain, in which reference TRBV19 and TRBJ1-5 provide the parts outside the CDR3, is DGGITQSPKYLFRKEGQNVTLSCEQNLNHDAMYWYRQDPGQGLRLIYYSQIVNDFQKGDIAEGYSVSREKKESFPLTVTSAQKNPTAFYLCASSILLGGQPQHFGDGTRLSIL.

The table lists this clone with a count of one. V and J are TRBV7-3 and TRBJ2-1, with 11 bases lining up with TRBD2. Germline assignment: CDR1 SGHTA and CDR2 FQGTGA. The CDR3 is made up of 19 amino acids. Losses at the gene ends were 1 base for V and 0 bases for J; bases not matched to a gene: 8. CDR3 nucleotide sequence: TGTGCCAGCAGCTTAAAGGCGCTAGCGGGAGGTCGCTCCTACAATGAGCAGTTCTTC. Translated: CASSLKALAGGRSYNEQFF.

The chain couples TRBV5-1 to TRBJ2-6, with 15 bases matching TRBD2. V dropped 5 bases and J dropped 2; count of bases not matched to a gene: 11. Germline V CDR1 and CDR2: SGHRS, YFSETQ. This CDR3 is 20 amino acids long. The CDR3, as DNA: TGCGCCAGCAGTTCTGGACTAGCGGGAGGGCCGGATACTGGGGCCAACGTCCTGACTTTC. Residues: CASSSGLAGGPDTGANVLTF.

The chain combines TRBV7-2 with TRBJ2-7, with 9 bases fitting TRBD1. Germline V gene lookup returns CDR1 SGHTA and CDR2 FQGNSA. The CDR3 is 14 amino acids. The V gene end was trimmed by 4 bases and the J gene end by 6 bases; junction bases not matched to a gene: 7. Here the CDR3 DNA reads TGTGCCAGCAGCTCCACAGGGGGCCGGGGCGAGCAGTACTTC. Protein sequence: CASSSTGGRGEQYF.

V and J are TRBV7-2 and TRBJ1-2, with a possible D match to TRBD1 (6 bases). The germline gives CDR1 SGHTA, CDR2 FQGNSA. This CDR3 contains 13 residues. V lost 5 bases and J 8 bases, leaving 15 bases between the germline ends. The CDR3, as DNA: TGTGCCAGCAGCACCCAATTGGGGGCCGGCTACACCTTC. Protein product: CASSTQLGAGYTF.

CDR3 bases: TGCGCCAGCAGCTTTCAGGCAGGGGGGCCCCTTGATCAAGAGACCCAGTACTTC. Its translation: CASSFQAGGPLDQETQYF. The chain joins TRBV5-1 to TRBJ2-5, with a tentative D call TRBD1 (7 bases). The germline gives CDR1 SGHRS, CDR2 YFSETQ. This CDR3 is built from 18 residues. V was shortened by 2 bases and J by 2 bases, with 22 bases between the two germline ends.

The chain has TRBV7-9 and TRBJ1-4; a weak D match, TRBD1 (5 bases). Germline assignment: CDR1 SEHNR and CDR2 FQNEAQ (reference sequence). The V end was cut by 5 bases, the J end by 10 bases, with 23 bases between. The CDR3 spans 16 residues. The CDR3 coding sequence is TGTGCCAGCAGCCAAAGTGGCCGGGGGGGATCTGGAAAACTGTTTTTT. Its protein product is CASSQSGRGGSGKLFF. The entire variable domain, with the rest obtained from reference TRBV7-9 and TRBJ1-4, is as follows: DTGVSQNPRHKITKRGQNVTFRCDPISEHNRLYWYRQTLGQGPEFLTYFQNEAQLEKSRLLSDRFSAERPKGSFSTLEIQRTEQGDSAMYLCASSQSGRGGSGKLFFGSGTQLSVL.

This clone occurred a few times. The chain is built from TRBV4-2 and TRBJ2-6, with D possibly being TRBD2 (6 bases). The CDR3 runs to 17 residues. Germline assignment: CDR1 LGHNA and CDR2 YNFKEQ. Trimming took 2 bases from V and 0 from J, leaving 11 bases between them. As DNA, the CDR3 is TGTGCCAGCAGCCAATGGCGGGACCGCTCTGGGGCCAACGTCCTGACTTTC. Its protein product is CASSQWRDRSGANVLTF.

V is TRBV30 and J is TRBJ2-2, with a tentative D call TRBD1 (6 bases). Germline assignment: CDR1 GTSNPN and CDR2 SVGIG (reference sequence). The CDR3 has 14 residues. The germline V and J ends were trimmed by 0 bases and 4 bases, with 9 bases remaining between them. CDR3 sequence (DNA): TGTGCCTGGAGTGTGGGGGCCTTCACCGGGGAGCTGTTTTTT. As protein: CAWSVGAFTGELFF.

This chain uses TRBV27 with TRBJ2-2; TRBD1 aligns across 7 bases. The germline gives CDR1 MNHEY, CDR2 SMNVEV (reference sequence). CDR3 size: 15 residues. V dropped 5 bases and J dropped 5; count of bases not matched to a gene: 8. The CDR3 is CASSPTSRGTGELFF. CDR3 nucleotides: TGTGCCAGCAGTCCCACCTCCAGGGGGACCGGGGAGCTGTTTTTT.

V and J are TRBV25-1 and TRBJ1-3, with 8 bases lining up with TRBD1. The length of the CDR3 is 15 residues. V trimming: 9 bases; J trimming: 0 bases; junction bases outside the gene matches: 7. Germline V lookup: CDR1 MGHDK, CDR2 SYGVNS. The CDR3 region has the DNA TGTGCCAGTGCAGGGGGCCCCTACTCTGGAAACACCATATATTTT. This translates into CASAGGPYSGNTIYF.

The genes are TRBV27 and TRBJ2-4; D remains unclear. The CDR3 is 13 residues long. Looked up from germline, CDR1 is MNHEY and CDR2 is SMNVEV (reference sequence). V was clipped by 0 bases and J by 4 bases, with 4 bases between them. As DNA, the CDR3 is TGTGCCAGCAGTTTATCCAGGAAAAACATTCAGTACTTC. Amino acids: CASSLSRKNIQYF.

J is TRBJ2-1 and V is TRBV4-2, with D possibly TRBD2 on 6 matching bases. Germline V gene data show CDR1 as LGHNA and CDR2 as YNFKEQ. The CDR3 loop spans 17 amino acids. V was pared by 0 bases and J by 2 bases, with 14 bases between. The CDR3 sequence is CASSQEGLPGPYNEQFF. CDR3 sequence (DNA): TGTGCCAGCAGCCAAGAGGGACTTCCCGGTCCCTACAATGAGCAGTTCTTC.

The CDR3 DNA reads TGTGCTAGTGGTTTGGTACCGTACAGCGGACGCCCTTTGGACTATGGCTACACCTTC. This gives the protein CASGLVPYSGRPLDYGYTF. The chain is built from TRBV12-5 and TRBJ1-2, with no clear D. Trimming took off 0 bases at V and 3 bases at J, with 23 bases between the two ends. Germline-derived CDR1 and CDR2 are LGHNT and FRNRAP. The CDR3 length is 19 residues.

The chain links TRBV7-8 to TRBJ2-1; the match to TRBD2 covers 14 bases. The CDR3 runs to 15 residues. Trimming at V came to 2 bases and at J to 7 bases, leaving 1 base not matched to a gene. Germline CDR1 reads SGHVS; CDR2 reads FQNEAQ. Here the CDR3 reads CASSLRLAGGNEQFF. The CDR3 DNA sequence: TGTGCCAGCAGCTTAAGACTAGCGGGAGGGAATGAGCAGTTCTTC.

The chain employs TRBV10-3 and TRBJ2-3; perhaps TRBD1 as D (6 bases). V shed 7 bases and J shed 0 bases, with 11 bases lying between them. Germline V gene sequence: CDR1 ENHRY, CDR2 SYGVKD. The CDR3 has 14 residues. CDR3 in DNA: TGTGCCATCAAAGGGACACCAAGCACAGATACGCAGTATTTT. This sequence encodes CAIKGTPSTDTQYF.

This clone was seen a single time. The V and J genes are TRBV5-1 and TRBJ2-1; 9 positions match TRBD2. Trimming at V came to 2 bases and at J to 10 bases, leaving 10 bases not matched to a gene. The CDR3 runs to 15 residues. Per the germline V gene, CDR1 is SGHRS and CDR2 is YFSETQ. This CDR3 reads CASSFLAGRVGEQFF. The CDR3 DNA reads as TGCGCCAGCAGCTTCCTAGCGGGACGGGTTGGGGAGCAGTTCTTC.